This is a list of T cell receptor beta chains from one sample in a study of blood T cell repertoires in COVID-19. Here immunoSEQ multiplex PCR was the method, and the copy in TCRdb shows in-frame clones only, minus some. The table has some 87,000 clones, roughly 86% seen once. The sample taken for sequencing was peripheral blood. The receptors come from a human donor in a cohort sampled during active COVID-19. Both conserved end residues are part of each CDR3. The D gene is left open where the match is weak. The listing skips clone size in some rows; elsewhere it reads once, few, many or a size class.

TRBJ2-5 TRBD2 - TRBV9 TGTGCCAGCAGCGGTGGGGTCCTAGCGGGGGGTCAGGGAGAGACCCAGTACTTC CASSGGVLAGGQGETQYF
TRBJ1-5 - - TRBV4-1 TGCGCCAGCAGCCAAGATCTGGGGGGGCTGCGCAATCAGCCCCAGCATTTT CASSQDLGGLRNQPQHF
TRBJ2-5 TRBD2 - TRBV9 TGTGCCAGCAGCCCGACTAGCGGGGGCAAGGGGGAGACCCAGTACTTC CASSPTSGGKGETQYF
TRBJ2-4 TRBD1 once TRBV24-1 TGTGCCACCAGGAGACAAATGGACAGGGGGCGAAACATTCAGTACTTC CATRRQMDRGRNIQYF
TRBJ1-2 TRBD1 - TRBV6-5 TGTGCCAGCAGTTACCTGGGACAGGGGAACTATGGCTACACCTTC CASSYLGQGNYGYTF
TRBJ2-7 TRBD1 - TRBV18 TGTGCCAGCTCACCCCTCGAGTTGGACAGGCCCCCTTCCGGGGAGCAGTACTTC CASSPLELDRPPSGEQYF
TRBJ2-7 TRBD2 - TRBV4-3 TGCGCCAGCAGCGCTTCTAGCGGGGGGGCTTACGAGCAGTACTTC CASSASSGGAYEQYF
TRBJ1-4 TRBD1 - TRBV14 TGTGCCAGCAGCCATTACAGGGGGGAACGAGAAAAACTGTTTTTT CASSHYRGEREKLFF
TRBJ2-7 - few TRBV15 TGTGCCACCAGCAGAGATCAGGGTTACGAGCAGTACTTC CATSRDQGYEQYF
TRBJ2-7 - - TRBV12-3/TRBV12-4 TGTGCCAGCAGCTGGGGGCAGGACTACGAGCAGTACTTC CASSWGQDYEQYF
TRBJ2-1 - - TRBV27 TGTGCCAGCAGTCTCTCGGGGGATGAGCAGTTCTTC CASSLSGDEQFF
TRBJ1-3 - few TRBV5-1 TGCGCCAGCAGCTTGGGGTCTTCAGGGACTGGAAACACCATATATTTT CASSLGSSGTGNTIYF
TRBJ1-2 TRBD1 - TRBV10-2 TGCGCCAGCACGGGACAGGGGGGAGGCTATGGCTACACCTTC CASTGQGGGYGYTF
TRBJ1-5 - few TRBV21-1 TGTGCCAGCAGCAAAGCAAAATATAGCAATCAGCCCCAGCATTTT CASSKAKYSNQPQHF
TRBJ2-5 - - TRBV6-5 TGTGCCAGCAGTCCTACCGGGACACAGCAAGAGACCCAGTACTTC CASSPTGTQQETQYF
TRBJ1-2 - - TRBV7-9 TGTGCCAGCAGCTTATCGGGGGAATATGGCTACACCTTC CASSLSGEYGYTF
TRBJ1-2 TRBD1 - TRBV4-1 TGCGCCAGCAGTCGGGACAGTAACTATGGCTACACCTTC CASSRDSNYGYTF
TRBJ1-3 - - TRBV21-1 TGTGCCAGCAGCATGCCCTGGACAGGAGGAAACACCATATATTTT CASSMPWTGGNTIYF
TRBJ2-1 - - TRBV10-3 TGTGCCATCAGTGAGTCCTGGGGGGCCTACAATGAGCAGTTCTTC CAISESWGAYNEQFF
TRBJ1-2 TRBD1 - TRBV11-2 TGTGCCAGCAGCTCCTCTCCGGGACAGGACCCCTATGGCTACACCTTC CASSSSPGQDPYGYTF
TRBJ1-1 - - TRBV7-9 TGTGCCAGCAGGGACTGGATAATGAACACTGAAGCTTTCTTT CASRDWIMNTEAFF
TRBJ2-3 TRBD2 - TRBV5-4 TGTGCCAGCAGCTTGGGAGGAGCGGGGGGGCCTAGAGATACGCAGTATTTT CASSLGGAGGPRDTQYF
TRBJ2-1 - - TRBV7-8 TGTGCCAGCAGCTTGCCGGGGTCCTACAATGAGCAGTTCTTC CASSLPGSYNEQFF
TRBJ1-4 - - TRBV2 TGTGCCAGCAGGGAGGGGCTTGGTACTGCGCTTTTT CASREGLGTALF
TRBJ1-1 - - TRBV4-3 TGCGCCAGCAGTCACGTCGGGTCACAGGGTGACACTGAAGCTTTCTTT CASSHVGSQGDTEAFF
TRBJ2-6 - - TRBV6-5 TGTGCCAGCAGTTACATGGGGCTATCTGGGGCCAACGTCCTGACTTTC CASSYMGLSGANVLTF
TRBJ1-3 - few TRBV5-6 TGTGCCAGCAGTATAGGAGGGGCTGGAAACACCATATATTTT CASSIGGAGNTIYF
TRBJ2-2 - - TRBV19 TGTGCCAGTAGTATTGTGGGGGGCGGGGAGCTGTTTTTT CASSIVGGGELFF
TRBJ1-6 - - TRBV27 TGTGCCAGCAGGGGCCCGAGGGAGGCGGCGCCCCTCCACTTT CASRGPREAAPLHF
TRBJ1-2 - few TRBV4-1 TGCGCCAGCAGCCAAGCTGGGCAGGGGATTAACTATGGCTACACCTTC CASSQAGQGINYGYTF
TRBJ1-1 TRBD1 - TRBV14 TGTGCCAGCAGCCCGGGACAGGGCTTTACGGTTGAAGCTTTCTTT CASSPGQGFTVEAFF
TRBJ2-2 - few TRBV4-1 TGCGCCAGCAGCCCGACTAGAACCGGGGAGCTGTTTTTT CASSPTRTGELFF
TRBJ2-1 - - TRBV27 TGTGCCAGCAGTTTAAGGGCTGGAGGTTGGCATGAGCAGTTCTTC CASSLRAGGWHEQFF
TRBJ1-5 TRBD1 - TRBV27 TGTGCCAGCAGTTTGACAGGGCGCGGTCATCAGCCCCAGCATTTT CASSLTGRGHQPQHF
TRBJ1-2 - - TRBV21-1 TGTGCCAGCAGCATAGACAGGGGGGCTAACTATGGCTACACCTTC CASSIDRGANYGYTF
TRBJ2-7 - once TRBV5-5 TGTGCCAGCCGACCCGGGGGTGACATAGCCTACGAGCAGTACTTC CASRPGGDIAYEQYF
TRBJ1-3 - - TRBV9 TGTGCCAGCAGCCCCCCGGACAGTAGTGGAAACACCATATATTTT CASSPPDSSGNTIYF
TRBJ1-6 - - TRBV11-1 TGTGCCAGCAGCTTAGAGGGGCGGTCGGATTCACCCCTCCACTTT CASSLEGRSDSPLHF
TRBJ2-2 TRBD2 - TRBV27 TGTGCCAGCAGTCCTAGGCAGACTAGCTTCGGCGGGGAGCTGTTTTTT CASSPRQTSFGGELFF
TRBJ1-3 TRBD1 - TRBV19 TGTGCCAGTAGGACAGGGGGAAGTAATGGAAACACCATATATTTT CASRTGGSNGNTIYF
TRBJ1-6 TRBD1 - TRBV3-1/TRBV3-2 TGTGCCAGCAGCCATCAGGGCCAGGGGGCACCCCTCCACTTT CASSHQGQGAPLHF
TRBJ1-1 - - TRBV5-1 TGCGCCACCAAAACAGGGCCCGGCGACACTGAAGCTTTCTTT CATKTGPGDTEAFF
TRBJ2-7 TRBD1 - TRBV6-2/TRBV6-3 TGTGCCAGCAGTTCTATCGGGACAGACTACGAGCAGTACTTC CASSSIGTDYEQYF
TRBJ1-5 TRBD1 - TRBV28 TGTGCCAGCCGACCAGGGGGTAATCAGCCCCAGCATTTT CASRPGGNQPQHF
TRBJ1-2 TRBD1 - TRBV23-1 TGCGCCAGCAGTCAAACACAAATCCGGGACAGGTATAATGGCTACACCTTC CASSQTQIRDRYNGYTF
TRBJ1-5 - few TRBV2 TGTGCCAGAGGCTTGGGCAGCAATCAGCCCCAGCATTTT CARGLGSNQPQHF
TRBJ2-2 TRBD2 few TRBV5-1 TGCGCCAGCGTCCCCCTAGCGGGAAACACCGGGGAGCTGTTTTTT CASVPLAGNTGELFF
TRBJ2-5 TRBD2 - TRBV9 TGTGCCAGCAGCCCGTCTCGGACTAGCGGGGGGAAACAAGAGACCCAGTACTTC CASSPSRTSGGKQETQYF